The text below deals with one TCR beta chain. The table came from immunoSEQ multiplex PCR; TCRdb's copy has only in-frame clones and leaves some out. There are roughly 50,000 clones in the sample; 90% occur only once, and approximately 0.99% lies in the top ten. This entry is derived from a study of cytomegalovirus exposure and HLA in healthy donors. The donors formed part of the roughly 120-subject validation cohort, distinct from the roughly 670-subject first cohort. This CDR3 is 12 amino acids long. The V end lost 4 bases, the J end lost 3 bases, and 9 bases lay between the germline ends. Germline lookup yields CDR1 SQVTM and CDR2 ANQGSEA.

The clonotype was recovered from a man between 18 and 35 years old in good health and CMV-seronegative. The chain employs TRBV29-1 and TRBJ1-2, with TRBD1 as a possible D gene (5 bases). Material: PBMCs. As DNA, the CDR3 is TGCAGCGTTGGCGGGGGGGACTATGGCTACACCTTC. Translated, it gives CSVGGGDYGYTF.